Listed below are T cell receptor beta chains from one sample, sequenced in a study of regulatory T cells in long-lasting Graves disease. TCRdb redid the calling of the multiplex PCR reads with MiXCR, one entry per CDR3 protein. The top ten clones hold roughly 6.9% of a sample with around 450,000 distinct CDR3 sequences, roughly 21% of them seen once. The sequencing here drew on peripheral blood mononuclear cells (PBMCs), taken when the disease was refractory, from a patient treated with antithyroid drugs. The source is a female donor with Graves disease. Both conserved end residues are part of each CDR3. Clone size appears in some rows only: once, few, many, or a class for an expanded clone.

CDR3 length | J gene | clone size | V gene | CDR3 protein
15 | TRBJ2-6 | NA | TRBV9 | CASSVVGSGANVLTF
18 | TRBJ1-1 | NA | TRBV6-2/TRBV6-3 | CASSYSAGRVERRPEAFF
15 | TRBJ2-7 | many | TRBV7-9 | CASSPTPTGRHEQYF
15 | TRBJ1-5 | NA | TRBV27 | CASSSGQGHNQPQHF
12 | TRBJ1-1 | few | TRBV29-1 | CSVGLGAPEAFF
13 | TRBJ1-4 | few | TRBV12-3/TRBV12-4 | CASSLRDSPGLFF
15 | TRBJ2-7 | many | TRBV12-5 | CASGLVLGGVYEQYF
14 | TRBJ1-3 | many | TRBV6-5 | CASSYGLGPSTIYF
15 | TRBJ2-2 | NA | TRBV12-3/TRBV12-4 | CASSDHRDRAGELFF
16 | TRBJ1-3 | NA | TRBV12-3/TRBV12-4 | CASSLWRGPPGNTIYF
15 | TRBJ1-2 | few | TRBV6-1 | CASQRQAGNPYGYTF
12 | TRBJ2-5 | NA | TRBV29-1 | CSVEDDLGVQYF
13 | TRBJ2-5 | many | TRBV2 | CASRSGQQETQYF
14 | TRBJ2-7 | many | TRBV28 | CASSLSDRGYEQYF
15 | TRBJ2-7 | many | TRBV28 | CASSLRTASSYEQYF
14 | TRBJ2-7 | many | TRBV28 | CASTPGGSSYEQYF
14 | TRBJ1-2 | few | TRBV7-9 | CASGLNSGGSGYTF
15 | TRBJ2-1 | NA | TRBV29-1 | CSVEEEARRDNEQFF
16 | TRBJ1-5 | many | TRBV28 | CASRLSGTGGSQPQHF
13 | TRBJ2-7 | many | TRBV3-1 | CASTPSAGVEQYF
15 | TRBJ2-7 | many | TRBV11-1 | CASSPRDRGNDEQYF
14 | TRBJ2-2 | few | TRBV11-3 | CASSSQEGTGELFF
13 | TRBJ2-2 | many | TRBV5-8 | CASSLWGAGELFF
12 | TRBJ1-1 | many | TRBV20-1 | CSDGLMNTEAFF
17 | TRBJ1-5 | many | TRBV28 | CASSSRRTGPRHQPQHF
15 | TRBJ1-1 | few | TRBV6-1 | CASSVGQGRLREAFF
14 | TRBJ1-4 | many | TRBV29-1 | CSVEEAGTGGKLFF
16 | TRBJ1-1 | few | TRBV20-1 | CSARGWDRALGTEAFF
15 | TRBJ2-5 | many | TRBV27 | CASSSAPGQQETQYF
16 | TRBJ1-2 | NA | TRBV6-1 | CASSESSRAGVNGYTF
12 | TRBJ2-7 | NA | TRBV5-1 | CASKGGTGEQYF
12 | TRBJ1-1 | many | TRBV28 | CASSQWRTEAFF
13 | TRBJ2-7 | many | TRBV20-1 | CSARTPTTYEQYF
15 | TRBJ2-7 | few | TRBV9 | CASSVGGGKIYEQYF
14 | TRBJ2-5 | few | TRBV6-5 | CASSHLTGWETQYF
18 | TRBJ1-5 | few | TRBV6-1 | CASSEIDWYSGSNQPQHF
14 | TRBJ1-5 | few | TRBV12-3/TRBV12-4 | CASSNTRGSQPQHF
17 | TRBJ1-3 | NA | TRBV7-3 | CASSSLTGLFSGNTIYF